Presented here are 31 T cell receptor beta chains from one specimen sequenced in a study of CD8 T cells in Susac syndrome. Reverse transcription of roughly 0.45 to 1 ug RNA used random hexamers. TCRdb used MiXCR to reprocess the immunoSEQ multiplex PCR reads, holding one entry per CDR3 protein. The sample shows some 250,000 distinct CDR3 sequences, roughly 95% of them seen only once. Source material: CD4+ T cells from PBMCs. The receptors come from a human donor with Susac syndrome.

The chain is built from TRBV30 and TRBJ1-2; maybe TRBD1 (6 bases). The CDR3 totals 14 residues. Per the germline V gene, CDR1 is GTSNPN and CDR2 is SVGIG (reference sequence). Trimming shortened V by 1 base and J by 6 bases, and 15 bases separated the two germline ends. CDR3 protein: CAWSDSSKGDGYTF. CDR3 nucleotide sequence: TGTGCCTGGAGTGACTCATCCAAGGGGGATGGCTACACCTTC. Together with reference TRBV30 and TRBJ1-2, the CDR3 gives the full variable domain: SQTIHQWPATLVQPVGSPLSLECTVEGTSNPNLYWYRQAAGRGLQLLFYSVGIGQISSEVPQNLSASRPQDRQFILSSKKLLLSDSGFYLCAWSDSSKGDGYTFGSGTRLTVV.

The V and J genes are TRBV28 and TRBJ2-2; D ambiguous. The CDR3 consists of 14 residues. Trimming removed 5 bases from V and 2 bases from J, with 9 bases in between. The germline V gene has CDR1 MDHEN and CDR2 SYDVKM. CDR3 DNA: TGTGCCAGCAGTCCCCAACAAAACACCGGGGAGCTGTTTTTT. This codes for CASSPQQNTGELFF.

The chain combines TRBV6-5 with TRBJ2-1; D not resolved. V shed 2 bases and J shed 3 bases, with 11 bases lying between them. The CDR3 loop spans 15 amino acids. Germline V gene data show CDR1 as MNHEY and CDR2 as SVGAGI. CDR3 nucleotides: TGTGCCAGCAGTTACGATATAACGGGCTACAATGAGCAGTTCTTC. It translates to CASSYDITGYNEQFF.

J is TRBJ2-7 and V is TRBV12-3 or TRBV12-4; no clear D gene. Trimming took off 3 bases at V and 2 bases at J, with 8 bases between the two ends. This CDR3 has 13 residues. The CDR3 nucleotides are TGTGCCAGCAGTTTGGCGCTCCCCTACGAGCAGTACTTC. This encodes CASSLALPYEQYF.

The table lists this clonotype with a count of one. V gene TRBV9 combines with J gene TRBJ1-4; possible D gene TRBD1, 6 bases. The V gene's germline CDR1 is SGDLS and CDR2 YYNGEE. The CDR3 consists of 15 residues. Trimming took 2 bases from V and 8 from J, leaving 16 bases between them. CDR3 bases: TGTGCCAGCAGCGTCGGGCAGGGGAGAGGGGAAAAACTGTTTTTT. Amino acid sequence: CASSVGQGRGEKLFF.

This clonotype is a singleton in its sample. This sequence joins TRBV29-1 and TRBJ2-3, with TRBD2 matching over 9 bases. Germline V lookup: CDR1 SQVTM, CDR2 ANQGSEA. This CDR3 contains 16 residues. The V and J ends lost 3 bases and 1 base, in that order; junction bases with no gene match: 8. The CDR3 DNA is TGCAGCGTTGAGGGCGTTAGCGGGAGCGGCACAGATACGCAGTATTTT. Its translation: CSVEGVSGSGTDTQYF.

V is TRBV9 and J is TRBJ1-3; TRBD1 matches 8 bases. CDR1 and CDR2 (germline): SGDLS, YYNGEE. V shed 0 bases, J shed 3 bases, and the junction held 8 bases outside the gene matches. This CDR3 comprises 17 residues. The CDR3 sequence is CASSVADRVSFGNTIYF. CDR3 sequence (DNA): TGTGCCAGCAGCGTAGCGGACAGGGTATCGTTTGGAAACACCATATATTTT.

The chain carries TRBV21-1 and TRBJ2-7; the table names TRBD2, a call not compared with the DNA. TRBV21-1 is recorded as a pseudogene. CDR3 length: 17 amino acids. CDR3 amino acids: CASSKAGLAGGSYEQYF. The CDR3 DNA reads TGTGCCAGCAGCAAAGCAGGGCTAGCGGGAGGCTCCTACGAGCAGTACTTC.

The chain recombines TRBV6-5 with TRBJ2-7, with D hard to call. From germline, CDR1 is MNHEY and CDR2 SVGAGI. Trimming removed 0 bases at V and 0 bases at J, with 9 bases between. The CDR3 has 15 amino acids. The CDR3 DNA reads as TGTGCCAGCAGTTACTCAGTGTTTAACTCCTACGAGCAGTACTTC. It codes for CASSYSVFNSYEQYF.

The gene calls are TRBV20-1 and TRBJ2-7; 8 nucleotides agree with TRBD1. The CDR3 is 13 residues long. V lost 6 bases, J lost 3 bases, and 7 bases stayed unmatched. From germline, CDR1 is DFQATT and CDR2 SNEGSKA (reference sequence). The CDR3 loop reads CSANGQGLYEQYF. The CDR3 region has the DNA TGCAGTGCCAACGGACAGGGTCTCTACGAGCAGTACTTC.

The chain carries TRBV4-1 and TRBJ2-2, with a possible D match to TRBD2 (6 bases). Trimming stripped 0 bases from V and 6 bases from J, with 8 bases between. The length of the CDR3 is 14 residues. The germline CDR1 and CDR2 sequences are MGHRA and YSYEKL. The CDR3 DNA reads TGCGCCAGCAGCCAAGAACTAGCACCCGGGGAGCTGTTTTTT. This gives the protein CASSQELAPGELFF.

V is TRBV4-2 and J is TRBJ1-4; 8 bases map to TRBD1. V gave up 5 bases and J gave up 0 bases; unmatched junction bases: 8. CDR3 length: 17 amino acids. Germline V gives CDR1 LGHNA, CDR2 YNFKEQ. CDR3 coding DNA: TGTGCCAGCAGCGTAGGACAGGGAACCGCAACTAATGAAAAACTGTTTTTT. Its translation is CASSVGQGTATNEKLFF.

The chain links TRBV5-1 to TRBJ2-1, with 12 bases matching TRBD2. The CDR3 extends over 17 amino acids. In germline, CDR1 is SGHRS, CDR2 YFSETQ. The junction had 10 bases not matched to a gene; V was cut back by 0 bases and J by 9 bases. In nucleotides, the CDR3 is TGCGCCAGCAGCTTGGCCGCCCCTAGCGGGAGGGCCAGTGAGCAGTTCTTC. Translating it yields CASSLAAPSGRASEQFF.

The CDR3 DNA reads TGCGCCAGCAGCCCTGACAGGGGGGGCGCCAACGTCCTGACTTTC. Translated: CASSPDRGGANVLTF. The J gene is TRBJ2-6, the V gene TRBV5-1; 9 nucleotides match TRBD1. Trimming at V came to 4 bases and at J to 7 bases, leaving 6 bases not matched to a gene. Germline V gene lookup returns CDR1 SGHRS and CDR2 YFSETQ. The CDR3 is 15 residues long.

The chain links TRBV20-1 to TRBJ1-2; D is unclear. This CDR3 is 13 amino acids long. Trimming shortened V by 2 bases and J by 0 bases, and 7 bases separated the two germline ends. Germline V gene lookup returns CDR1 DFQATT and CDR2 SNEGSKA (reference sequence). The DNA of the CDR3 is TGCAGTGCTAGACCCGAAACTAACTATGGCTACACCTTC. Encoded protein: CSARPETNYGYTF.

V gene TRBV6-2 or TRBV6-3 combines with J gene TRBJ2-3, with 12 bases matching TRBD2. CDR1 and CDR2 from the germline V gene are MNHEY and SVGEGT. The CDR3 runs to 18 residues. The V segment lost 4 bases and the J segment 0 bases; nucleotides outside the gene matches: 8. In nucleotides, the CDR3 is TGTGCCAGCAGTTTACCGACTAGCGGGAGATGGAGCACAGATACGCAGTATTTT. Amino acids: CASSLPTSGRWSTDTQYF.

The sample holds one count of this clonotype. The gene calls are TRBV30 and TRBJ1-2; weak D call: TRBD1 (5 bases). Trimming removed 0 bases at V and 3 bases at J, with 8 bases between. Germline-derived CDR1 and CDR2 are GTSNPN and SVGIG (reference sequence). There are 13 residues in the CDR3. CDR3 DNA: TGTGCCTGGAGTGTAAGGGGCCACTATGGCTACACCTTC. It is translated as CAWSVRGHYGYTF.

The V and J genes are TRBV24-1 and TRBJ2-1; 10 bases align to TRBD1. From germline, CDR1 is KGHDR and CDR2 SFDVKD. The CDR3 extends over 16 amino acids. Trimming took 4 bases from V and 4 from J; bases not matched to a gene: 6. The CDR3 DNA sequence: TGTGCCACCAGTGAAATGGGACAGGGGAGATACAATGAGCAGTTCTTC. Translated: CATSEMGQGRYNEQFF.

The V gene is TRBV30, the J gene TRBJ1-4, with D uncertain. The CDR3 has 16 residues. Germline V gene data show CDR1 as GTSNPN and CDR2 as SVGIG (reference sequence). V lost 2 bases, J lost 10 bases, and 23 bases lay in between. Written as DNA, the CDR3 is TGTGCCTGGAGTTCGAACTCAGATGCGGCCTTTGGAAAACTGTTTTTT. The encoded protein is CAWSSNSDAAFGKLFF.

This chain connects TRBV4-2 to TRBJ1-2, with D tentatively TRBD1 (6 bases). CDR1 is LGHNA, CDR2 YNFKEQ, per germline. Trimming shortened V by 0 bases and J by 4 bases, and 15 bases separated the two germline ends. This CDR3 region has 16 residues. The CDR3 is CASSQEKGGKRYGYTF. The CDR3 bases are TGTGCCAGCAGCCAAGAAAAAGGGGGAAAACGCTATGGCTACACCTTC.

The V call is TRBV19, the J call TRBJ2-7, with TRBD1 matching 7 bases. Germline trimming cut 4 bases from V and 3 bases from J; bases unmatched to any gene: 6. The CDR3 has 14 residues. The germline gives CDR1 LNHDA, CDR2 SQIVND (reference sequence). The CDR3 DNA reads TGTGCCAGTAGTACGACCCGGGACAGCTACGAGCAGTACTTC. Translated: CASSTTRDSYEQYF.

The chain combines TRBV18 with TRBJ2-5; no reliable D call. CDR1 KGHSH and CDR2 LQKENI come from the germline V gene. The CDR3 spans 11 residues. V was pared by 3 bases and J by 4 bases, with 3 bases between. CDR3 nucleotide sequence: TGTGCCAGCTCACCGACAGAGACCCAGTACTTC. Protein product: CASSPTETQYF.

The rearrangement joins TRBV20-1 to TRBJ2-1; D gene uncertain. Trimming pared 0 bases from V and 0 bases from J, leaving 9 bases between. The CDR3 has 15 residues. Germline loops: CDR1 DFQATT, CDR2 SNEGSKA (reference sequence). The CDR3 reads CSARDPLSSYNEQFF. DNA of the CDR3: TGCAGTGCTAGAGATCCTTTGAGCTCCTACAATGAGCAGTTCTTC.

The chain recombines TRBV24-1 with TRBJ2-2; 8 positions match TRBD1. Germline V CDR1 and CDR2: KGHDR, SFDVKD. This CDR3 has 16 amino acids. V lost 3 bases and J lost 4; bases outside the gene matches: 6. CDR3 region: CATSDRQGRVTGELFF. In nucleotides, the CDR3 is TGTGCCACCAGTGATCGACAGGGGCGAGTCACCGGGGAGCTGTTTTTT.

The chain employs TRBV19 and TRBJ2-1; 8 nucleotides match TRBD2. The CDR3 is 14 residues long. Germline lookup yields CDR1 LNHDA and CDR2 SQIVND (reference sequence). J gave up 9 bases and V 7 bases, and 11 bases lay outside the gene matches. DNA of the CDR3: TGTGCCAGTACAGCGGGAGATTCCGTCACTGAGCAGTTCTTC. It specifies CASTAGDSVTEQFF.

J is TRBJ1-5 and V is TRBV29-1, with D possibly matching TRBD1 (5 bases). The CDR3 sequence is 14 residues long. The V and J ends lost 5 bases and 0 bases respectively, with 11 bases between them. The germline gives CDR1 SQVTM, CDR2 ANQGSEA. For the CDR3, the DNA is TGCAGCGTTTCAGGGCTCGATAGCAATCAGCCCCAGCATTTT. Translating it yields CSVSGLDSNQPQHF. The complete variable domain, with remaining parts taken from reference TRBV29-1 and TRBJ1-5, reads SAVISQKPSRDICQRGTSLTIQCQVDSQVTMMFWYRQQPGQSLTLIATANQGSEATYESGFVIDKFPISRPNLTFSTLTVSNMSPEDSSIYLCSVSGLDSNQPQHFGDGTRLSIL.

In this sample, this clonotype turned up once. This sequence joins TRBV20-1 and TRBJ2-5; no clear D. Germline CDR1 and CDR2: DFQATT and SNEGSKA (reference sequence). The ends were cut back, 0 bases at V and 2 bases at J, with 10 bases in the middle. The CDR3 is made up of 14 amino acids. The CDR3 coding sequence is TGCAGTGCTAGAGATATAATGGAGCAAGAGACCCAGTACTTC. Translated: CSARDIMEQETQYF.

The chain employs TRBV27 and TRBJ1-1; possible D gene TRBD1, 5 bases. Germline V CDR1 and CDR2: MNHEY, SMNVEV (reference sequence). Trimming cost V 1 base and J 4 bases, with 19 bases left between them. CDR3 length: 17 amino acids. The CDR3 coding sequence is TGTGCCAGCAGTTTATATCCCGGGGGTACACTTGGCACTGAAGCTTTCTTT. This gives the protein CASSLYPGGTLGTEAFF.

CDR3 DNA: TGTGCCTGGAGTAGCTGGGACAGGGGGGGAGGTGGCTACACCTTC. Translated, it gives CAWSSWDRGGGGYTF. This chain uses TRBV30 with TRBJ1-2; 11 bases are shared with TRBD1. V trimming: 2 bases; J trimming: 7 bases; junction bases outside the gene matches: 9. CDR1 and CDR2 from the germline V gene are GTSNPN and SVGIG (reference sequence). The CDR3 sequence is 15 residues long.

The CDR3 loop reads CSAGGSQETQYF. Here the CDR3 DNA reads TGCAGTGCTGGGGGGAGTCAAGAGACCCAGTACTTC. The V call is TRBV20-1, the J call TRBJ2-5, with a weak D call TRBD2 (6 bases). The CDR3 is 12 amino acids. The germline V gene encodes CDR1 DFQATT and CDR2 SNEGSKA (reference sequence). Trimming removed 5 bases at V and 2 bases at J, with 9 bases between.

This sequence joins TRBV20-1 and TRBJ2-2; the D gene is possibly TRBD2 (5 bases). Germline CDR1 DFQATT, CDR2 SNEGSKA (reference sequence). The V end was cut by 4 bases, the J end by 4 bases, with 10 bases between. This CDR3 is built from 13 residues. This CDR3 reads CSAIGGATGELFF. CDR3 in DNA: TGCAGTGCTATTGGAGGAGCCACCGGGGAGCTGTTTTTT.